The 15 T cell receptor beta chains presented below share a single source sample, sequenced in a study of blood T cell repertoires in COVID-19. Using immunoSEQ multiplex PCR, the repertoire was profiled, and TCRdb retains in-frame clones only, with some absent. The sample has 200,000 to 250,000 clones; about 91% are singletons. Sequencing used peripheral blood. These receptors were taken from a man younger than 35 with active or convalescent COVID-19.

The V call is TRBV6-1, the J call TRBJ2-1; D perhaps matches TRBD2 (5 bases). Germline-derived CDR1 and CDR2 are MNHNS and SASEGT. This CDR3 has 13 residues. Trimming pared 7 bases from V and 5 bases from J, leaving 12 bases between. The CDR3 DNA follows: TGTGCCAGCAACGGTCCAGCGGACAATGAGCAGTTCTTC. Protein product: CASNGPADNEQFF.

CDR3 nucleotide sequence: TGTGCCAGCAGCCGTTCCGGGACAGGCGACTCTGGGGCCAACGTCCTGACTTTC. It specifies CASSRSGTGDSGANVLTF. The genes are TRBV5-4 and TRBJ2-6, with TRBD1 matching 8 bases. V shed 4 bases, J shed 0 bases, and the junction held 9 bases outside the gene matches. The CDR3 has 18 amino acids. The germline CDR1 and CDR2 sequences are SGHNT and YYREEE (reference sequence).

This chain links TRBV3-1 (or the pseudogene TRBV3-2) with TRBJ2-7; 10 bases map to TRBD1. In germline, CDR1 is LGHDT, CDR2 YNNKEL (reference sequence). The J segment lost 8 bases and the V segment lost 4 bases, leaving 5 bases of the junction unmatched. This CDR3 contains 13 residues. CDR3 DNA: TGTGCCAGCAGCCCGACAGGGGGCTGGAAGCAGTACTTC. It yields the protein CASSPTGGWKQYF.

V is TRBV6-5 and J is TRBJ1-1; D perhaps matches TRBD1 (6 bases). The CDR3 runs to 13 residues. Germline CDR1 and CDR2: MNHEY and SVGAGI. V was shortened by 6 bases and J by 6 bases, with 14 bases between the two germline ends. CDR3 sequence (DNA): TGTGCCAGCAGCGACGCGGGGGCCCCTGAAGCTTTCTTT. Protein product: CASSDAGAPEAFF.

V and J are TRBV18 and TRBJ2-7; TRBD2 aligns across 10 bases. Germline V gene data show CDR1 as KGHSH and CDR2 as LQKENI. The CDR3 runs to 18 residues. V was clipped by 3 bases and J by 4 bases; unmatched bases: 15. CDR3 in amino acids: CASSPPPVGLAGVYEQYF. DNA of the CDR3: TGTGCCAGCTCACCTCCACCGGTAGGCCTAGCGGGAGTATACGAGCAGTACTTC.

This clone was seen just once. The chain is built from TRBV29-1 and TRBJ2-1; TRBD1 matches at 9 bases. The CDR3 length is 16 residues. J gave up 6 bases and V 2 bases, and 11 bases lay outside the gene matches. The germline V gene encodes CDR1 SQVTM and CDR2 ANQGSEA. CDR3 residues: CSVEILRDRAINEQFF. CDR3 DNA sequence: TGCAGCGTTGAAATACTTCGGGACAGGGCCATCAATGAGCAGTTCTTC.

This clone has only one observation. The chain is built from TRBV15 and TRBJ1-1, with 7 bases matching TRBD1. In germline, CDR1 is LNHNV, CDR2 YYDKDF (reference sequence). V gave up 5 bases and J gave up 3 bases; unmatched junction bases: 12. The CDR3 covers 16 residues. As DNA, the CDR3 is TGTGCCACCAGCGGCGACAGGGCGAGTGTGGACACTGAAGCTTTCTTT. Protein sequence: CATSGDRASVDTEAFF.

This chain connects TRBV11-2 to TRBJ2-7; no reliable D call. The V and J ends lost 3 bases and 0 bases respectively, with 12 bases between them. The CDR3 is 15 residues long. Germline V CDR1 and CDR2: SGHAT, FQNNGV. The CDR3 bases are TGTGCCAGCAGCTTTTATCTGGGCAGCTCCTACGAGCAGTACTTC. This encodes CASSFYLGSSYEQYF.

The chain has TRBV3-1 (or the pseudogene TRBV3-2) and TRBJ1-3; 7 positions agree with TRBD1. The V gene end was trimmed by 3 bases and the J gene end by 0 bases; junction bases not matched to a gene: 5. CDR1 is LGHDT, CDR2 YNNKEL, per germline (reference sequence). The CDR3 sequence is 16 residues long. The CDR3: CASSQGQMLSGNTIYF. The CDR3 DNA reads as TGTGCCAGCAGCCAGGGACAGATGCTCTCTGGAAACACCATATATTTT.

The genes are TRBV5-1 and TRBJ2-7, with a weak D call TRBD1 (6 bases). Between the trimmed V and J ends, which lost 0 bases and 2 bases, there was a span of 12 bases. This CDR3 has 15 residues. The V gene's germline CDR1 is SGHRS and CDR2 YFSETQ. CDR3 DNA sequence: TGCGCCAGCAGCTTGGAGGACAGCCCACCCTACGAGCAGTACTTC. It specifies CASSLEDSPPYEQYF.

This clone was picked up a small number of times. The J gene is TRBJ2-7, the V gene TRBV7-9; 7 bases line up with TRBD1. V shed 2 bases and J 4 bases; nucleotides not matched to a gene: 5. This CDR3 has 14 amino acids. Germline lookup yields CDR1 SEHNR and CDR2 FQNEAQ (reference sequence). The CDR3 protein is CASSLSGQEYEQYF. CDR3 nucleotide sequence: TGTGCCAGCAGCTTAAGCGGACAGGAGTACGAGCAGTACTTC.

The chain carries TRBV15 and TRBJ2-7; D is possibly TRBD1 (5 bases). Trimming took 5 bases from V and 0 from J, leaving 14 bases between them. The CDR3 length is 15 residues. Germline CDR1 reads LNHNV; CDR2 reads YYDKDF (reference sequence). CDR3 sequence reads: CATSYLTGSSYEQYF. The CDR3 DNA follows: TGTGCCACCAGCTACCTCACAGGAAGCTCCTACGAGCAGTACTTC.

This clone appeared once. The CDR3 DNA sequence: TGTGCCAGCAGTTCCCAGGGCGCGGTTAGCACCCAGCATTTT. This encodes CASSSQGAVSTQHF. The rearrangement uses TRBV28 and TRBJ1-5; D might be TRBD1 (5 bases). The germline V and J ends were trimmed by 4 bases and 11 bases, with 18 bases remaining between them. The length of the CDR3 is 14 residues. Germline CDR1 MDHEN, CDR2 SYDVKM.

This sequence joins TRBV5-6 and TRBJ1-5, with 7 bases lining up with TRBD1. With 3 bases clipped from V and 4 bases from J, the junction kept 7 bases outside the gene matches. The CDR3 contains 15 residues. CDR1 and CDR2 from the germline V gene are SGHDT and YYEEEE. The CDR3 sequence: CASSSGTEINQPQHF. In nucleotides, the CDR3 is TGTGCCAGCAGCTCCGGGACAGAAATAAATCAGCCCCAGCATTTT.

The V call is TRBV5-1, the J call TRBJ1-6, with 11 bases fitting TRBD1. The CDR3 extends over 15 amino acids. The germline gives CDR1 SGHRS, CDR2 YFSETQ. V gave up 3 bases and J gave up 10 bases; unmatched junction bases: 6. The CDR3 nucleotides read TGCGCCAGCAGCTCCAAGGGACAGGGGGGATCACCCCTCCACTTT. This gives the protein CASSSKGQGGSPLHF.